Below, 26 T cell receptor beta chains from the same sample are listed, as sequenced in a study (dated by TCRdb to the mid-2010s). Libraries came from RT-PCR. Sequencing used an Illumina MiSeq. TCRdb applied fastp at Q25 and MiXCR to the public reads, then kept only in-frame beta chains. Each entry merges the rows of one CDR3 protein and shows their most common DNA and genes. The sample data list about 680,000 distinct CDR3 sequences, and more than 13% of these were observed just once. The ten most abundant clones make up roughly 3.9% of the sample. Specimen: memory CD4+ T cells from blood. These receptors all stem from a female donor in good health, serving as a healthy control.

This clonotype has a handful of counts. The chain couples TRBV7-9 to TRBJ2-4; tentatively, D is TRBD1 (7 bases). The germline gives CDR1 SEHNR, CDR2 FQNEAQ (reference sequence). Trimming cost V 1 base and J 7 bases, with 20 bases left between them. This CDR3 has 17 residues. CDR3 coding DNA: TGTGCCAGCAGCTTAGGGGCAGGGGGAGGTTTCACGAACATTCAGTACTTC. It yields the protein CASSLGAGGGFTNIQYF.

This clonotype was detected ten times or more. This chain connects TRBV12-3 or TRBV12-4 to TRBJ1-1, with 8 positions matching TRBD1. The CDR3 contains 15 residues. V was clipped by 5 bases and J by 3 bases; unmatched bases: 8. The CDR3 coding sequence is TGTGCCAGCAGTAAGTCGACAGGGGCATACACTGAAGCTTTCTTT. It yields the protein CASSKSTGAYTEAFF.

This clonotype was recorded at least ten times. The chain employs TRBV12-3 or TRBV12-4 and TRBJ1-1, with unresolved D. Trimming took 6 bases from V and 0 from J, leaving 8 bases between them. This CDR3 spans 13 amino acids. CDR3 region: CASSLQMNTEAFF. The CDR3 bases are TGTGCCAGCAGCTTACAGATGAACACTGAAGCTTTCTTT.

This clonotype was detected a few times. The J gene is TRBJ2-7, the V gene TRBV7-3, with D possibly called TRBD1 or TRBD2 (5 bases each). CDR1 and CDR2 (germline): SGHTA, FQGTGA. The CDR3 length is 15 residues. Trimming left V 1 base short and J 2 bases short, with 12 bases between. The CDR3 loop is CASSLMAGSAYEQYF. The CDR3, as DNA: TGTGCCAGCAGCTTAATGGCAGGGAGCGCCTACGAGCAGTACTTC.

This clonotype was seen more than once but under ten times. The V and J genes are TRBV7-2 and TRBJ2-5, with a weak D call TRBD2 (6 bases). The CDR3 length is 14 residues. Germline V gene lookup returns CDR1 SGHTA and CDR2 FQGNSA. Trimming removed 3 bases from V and 5 bases from J, with 13 bases in between. CDR3 DNA: TGTGCCAGCAGCTTCTCACCCCGGGGGGAGACCCAGTACTTC. It encodes CASSFSPRGETQYF.

J is TRBJ2-7 and V is TRBV4-3; 7 bases agree with TRBD2. V was clipped by 0 bases and J by 4 bases; unmatched bases: 6. This CDR3 has 15 residues. Germline V gene sequence: CDR1 LGHNA, CDR2 YSLEER. This CDR3 reads CASSQESGGPYEQYF. The CDR3 DNA is TGCGCCAGCAGCCAAGAATCGGGGGGTCCTTACGAGCAGTACTTC.

This clonotype showed up just a few times. The chain couples TRBV18 to TRBJ2-1; D is unresolved. Germline V lookup: CDR1 KGHSH, CDR2 LQKENI. The CDR3 loop spans 13 amino acids. V lost 3 bases and J 10 bases, leaving 13 bases between the germline ends. The CDR3 DNA reads as TGTGCCAGCTCACCGGCTGGCCTTGCGGAGCAGTTCTTC. It is translated as CASSPAGLAEQFF.

This clonotype was counted only a few times. The rearrangement links TRBV5-6 to TRBJ1-1; D is undetermined. Per germline, CDR1 SGHDT and CDR2 YYEEEE. V lost 0 bases and J 5 bases, leaving 11 bases between the germline ends. The CDR3 contains 14 residues. In nucleotides, the CDR3 is TGTGCCAGCAGCTTGGTTGGCTCTCCAACTGAAGCTTTCTTT. Translation gives CASSLVGSPTEAFF.

The chain couples TRBV24-1 to TRBJ2-3; 8 bases align to TRBD2. With 2 bases clipped from V and 6 bases from J, the junction kept 9 bases outside the gene matches. The CDR3 covers 16 residues. Germline assignment: CDR1 KGHDR and CDR2 SFDVKD. This CDR3 reads CATSDWQAGAQDTQYF. DNA for the CDR3: TGTGCCACCAGTGATTGGCAAGCGGGAGCACAGGATACGCAGTATTTT.

This clonotype was recorded at least ten times. The gene calls are TRBV29-1 and TRBJ1-5; D may be TRBD1 (5 bases). V lost 4 bases and J lost 2, with 9 bases in between. Per germline, CDR1 SQVTM and CDR2 ANQGSEA. The CDR3 is 13 amino acids. The CDR3 DNA follows: TGCAGCGTTGGGGGGGGTGGCAATCAGCCCCAGCATTTT. This gives the protein CSVGGGGNQPQHF.

The J gene is TRBJ1-6, the V gene TRBV4-2, with TRBD1 matching 10 bases. After removal of 0 bases from V and 7 bases from J, the junction contained 9 bases not matched to a gene. This CDR3 is 18 amino acids long. The germline gives CDR1 LGHNA, CDR2 YNFKEQ. The CDR3 protein is CASSQDSRQDRGNSPLHF. Written as DNA, the CDR3 is TGTGCCAGCAGCCAAGATTCTCGTCAGGACAGGGGGAATTCACCCCTCCACTTT.

This clonotype was found a few times. The rearrangement joins TRBV29-1 to TRBJ2-2; a weak D match, TRBD1 (5 bases). The V gene's germline CDR1 is SQVTM and CDR2 ANQGSEA. Trimming pared 6 bases from V and 7 bases from J, leaving 12 bases between. This CDR3 comprises 12 residues. In nucleotides, the CDR3 is TGCAGCGTAGCAGGGTATATCGGGGAGCTGTTTTTT. Its translation is CSVAGYIGELFF.

The chain couples TRBV24-1 to TRBJ2-1; 7 positions agree with TRBD2. The CDR3 has 14 residues. Germline V lookup: CDR1 KGHDR, CDR2 SFDVKD. The trim removed 4 bases at V and 9 bases at J, leaving 8 bases unmatched. Written as DNA, the CDR3 is TGTGCCACCAGTGACGTGGGGACTAAGGTTGAGCAGTTCTTC. It encodes CATSDVGTKVEQFF.

The sample holds a few counts of this clonotype. The chain is built from TRBV12-3 or TRBV12-4 and TRBJ2-7; the D gene is possibly TRBD2 (6 bases). The V and J ends lost 6 bases and 2 bases respectively, with 17 bases between them. The CDR3 spans 15 residues. This CDR3 is CASSPLGSGTYEQYF. In nucleotides, the CDR3 is TGTGCCAGCAGCCCCCTCGGTAGCGGTACCTACGAGCAGTACTTC.

This clonotype was seen a few times. DNA of the CDR3: TGTGCCAGCAGCTTTCAGGGGCCCACCTACAATGAGCAGTTCTTC. Amino acids: CASSFQGPTYNEQFF. V and J are TRBV7-9 and TRBJ2-1, with D perhaps TRBD1 (6 bases). The ends were cut back, 3 bases at V and 2 bases at J, with 11 bases in the middle. The CDR3 has 15 amino acids. The germline V gene has CDR1 SEHNR and CDR2 FQNEAQ (reference sequence).

The chain recombines TRBV27 with TRBJ1-4; no reliable D call. The CDR3 consists of 14 residues. Germline CDR1 MNHEY, CDR2 SMNVEV (reference sequence). V was trimmed by 2 bases and J by 3 bases, leaving 7 bases between them. The chain's CDR3 is CASSLRGSNEKLFF. Written as DNA, the CDR3 is TGTGCCAGCAGTTTAAGAGGGTCTAATGAAAAACTGTTTTTT.

This clonotype showed up many times. The chain carries TRBV7-2 and TRBJ2-1, with D possibly matching TRBD2 (6 bases). The germline CDR1 and CDR2 sequences are SGHTA and FQGNSA. V was trimmed by 8 bases and J by 6 bases, leaving 8 bases between them. The CDR3 covers 11 residues. In nucleotides, the CDR3 is TGTGCCAGCCTAGCGTTCAATGAGCAGTTCTTC. Translation: CASLAFNEQFF.

This rearrangement joins TRBV4-2 to TRBJ1-2; TRBD1 matches 7 bases. The germline V gene has CDR1 LGHNA and CDR2 YNFKEQ. Trimming cost V 3 bases and J 4 bases; bases outside gene matches: 8. The CDR3 is 15 amino acids. The CDR3 here is CASSQVNDRAYGYTF. DNA for the CDR3: TGTGCCAGCAGCCAGGTGAATGACAGGGCCTATGGCTACACCTTC.

Only one count was recorded for this clonotype. The chain couples TRBV6-1 to TRBJ2-7; TRBD2 agrees at 7 bases. This CDR3 contains 13 residues. V lost 5 bases to trimming and J lost 13 bases; unmatched junction nucleotides: 14. The V gene's germline CDR1 is MNHNS and CDR2 SASEGT. CDR3 protein: CASSPGPGLADYF. CDR3 bases: TGTGCCAGCAGTCCCGGACCAGGGCTAGCGGATTACTTC.

The chain combines TRBV5-1 with TRBJ1-1; D gene unclear. V was shortened by 4 bases and J by 4 bases, with 17 bases between the two germline ends. The V gene's germline CDR1 is SGHRS and CDR2 YFSETQ. The CDR3 has 15 residues. CDR3 nucleotides: TGCGCCAGCAGCCCCCCCTTTGGAGGGAGCACTGAAGCTTTCTTT. This encodes CASSPPFGGSTEAFF.

J is TRBJ2-1 and V is TRBV20-1, with TRBD2 matching 8 bases. This CDR3 is 17 amino acids long. Germline assignment: CDR1 DFQATT and CDR2 SNEGSKA (reference sequence). V shed 6 bases and J 1 base; nucleotides not matched to a gene: 14. CDR3 protein: CSAHGELAGRSYNEQFF. CDR3 nucleotide sequence: TGCAGTGCCCACGGCGAGCTAGCGGGCCGATCCTACAATGAGCAGTTCTTC.

This clonotype was observed a handful of times. V is TRBV9 and J is TRBJ2-7, with D uncertain. The CDR3 covers 13 residues. The germline CDR1 and CDR2 sequences are SGDLS and YYNGEE. Trimming left V 0 bases short and J 7 bases short, with 11 bases between. In DNA form, the CDR3 reads TGTGCCAGCAGCGTAGATGTAGCACGGGAGCAGTACTTC. Translation: CASSVDVAREQYF.

V is TRBV20-1 and J is TRBJ1-5; D call uncertain. This CDR3 has 16 residues. V was clipped by 5 bases and J by 5 bases, with 22 bases between them. Germline CDR1 and CDR2: DFQATT and SNEGSKA (reference sequence). DNA for the CDR3: TGCAGTGCTGGCCGCACTGGCTCCCTAGTGGATCAGCCCCAGCATTTT. This sequence encodes CSAGRTGSLVDQPQHF.

This chain joins TRBV5-1 and TRBJ2-1, with 7 bases fitting TRBD2. V dropped 4 bases and J dropped 2; count of bases not matched to a gene: 6. The CDR3 covers 15 residues. In germline, CDR1 is SGHRS, CDR2 YFSETQ. The CDR3 DNA reads as TGCGCCAGCAGCGGGGCGGGGGTGGCCTACAATGAGCAGTTCTTC. Translated: CASSGAGVAYNEQFF.

The chain employs TRBV6-2 or TRBV6-3 and TRBJ2-2; D may match TRBD1 or TRBD2 (5 bases each). This CDR3 is built from 13 residues. Germline V CDR1 and CDR2: MNHEY, SVGEGT. V lost 8 bases, J lost 6 bases, and 13 bases lay in between. CDR3 protein: CASLRDGPGELFF. In nucleotides, the CDR3 is TGTGCCAGCCTCCGGGACGGCCCCGGGGAGCTGTTTTTT.

This rearrangement joins TRBV11-2 to TRBJ2-1; 10 nucleotides agree with TRBD2. The CDR3 length is 16 residues. Germline CDR1 is SGHAT and CDR2 is FQNNGV. Unmatched junction bases numbered 18, after V lost 4 bases and J lost 15 bases. In DNA form, the CDR3 reads TGTGCCAGCAGCTCCCCCCGGGGGCTAGCGGGAGCCCTGAGGTTCTTC. It encodes CASSSPRGLAGALRFF.